This entry features one T cell receptor beta chain sequence. This specimen belongs to a study of blood T cell repertoires in COVID-19. Study-wide background: Donors in the United States, Italy and Spain gave samples during acute or convalescent COVID-19. The cDNA or gDNA used as material had been derived from T cells, B-cell-depleted T cells, or PBMCs.

V was shortened by 6 bases and J by 0 bases, with 13 bases between the two germline ends. This CDR3 is 15 amino acids long. CDR1 and CDR2 from the germline V gene are MGHDK and SYGVNS. Source study methods: Reference gene primer amplification in the assay estimated nucleated cell counts. Here immunoSEQ multiplex PCR was the method, and the copy in TCRdb shows in-frame clones only, minus some. The DNA gave D and trimming, while V, J and clone size come from that table. The sample records 150,000 to 200,000 clones, 70% to 90% being singletons. The chain combines TRBV25-1 with TRBJ2-3; maybe TRBD1 (8 bases). The source of this sequence is a man aged 55-75 years with active or convalescent COVID-19. Sequenced input: peripheral blood. The CDR3 protein is CASRRGTGSTDTQYF. The CDR3 nucleotides read TGTGCCAGCAGGCGGGGGACAGGAAGCACAGATACGCAGTATTTT.